Only a few counts were recorded for the clone carrying this TCR beta chain. Its matching antigen is unknown. cDNA libraries of TCR beta carried unique molecular identifiers. TCRdb ran MiXCR on the PCR reads and lists one entry per CDR3 protein. This table has 600,000 to 750,000 distinct CDR3 sequences, roughly three fifths appearing once. This entry belongs to a study of post-analysis software for immune sequencing data. For the study at large: Both relapsing-remitting and secondary progressive multiple sclerosis featured among the disease courses, as did progressive-relapsing multiple sclerosis. Study outcomes and limitations: Patients carried several TRBV segments more frequently than controls did, and TRBV5-6, TRBV5-1 and TRBV20-1 were among them. Samples from a shared batch, those prepared together, strongly co-clustered by F measure. Controls showed significantly higher normalized Chao1 diversity than did multiple sclerosis patients.

CDR1 is MGHRA and CDR2 is YSYEKL in the germline V gene. After removal of 3 bases from V and 0 bases from J, the junction contained 7 bases not matched to a gene. The CDR3 totals 16 residues. The V gene is TRBV4-1, the J gene TRBJ1-1; TRBD1 agrees at 7 bases. This TCR was sampled from a girl aged 2-9 years with multiple sclerosis. Input material: blood. CDR3 DNA sequence: TGCGCCAGCAGCCATGCCGCGGGACAGCTGAACACTGAAGCTTTCTTT. Its translation: CASSHAAGQLNTEAFF.